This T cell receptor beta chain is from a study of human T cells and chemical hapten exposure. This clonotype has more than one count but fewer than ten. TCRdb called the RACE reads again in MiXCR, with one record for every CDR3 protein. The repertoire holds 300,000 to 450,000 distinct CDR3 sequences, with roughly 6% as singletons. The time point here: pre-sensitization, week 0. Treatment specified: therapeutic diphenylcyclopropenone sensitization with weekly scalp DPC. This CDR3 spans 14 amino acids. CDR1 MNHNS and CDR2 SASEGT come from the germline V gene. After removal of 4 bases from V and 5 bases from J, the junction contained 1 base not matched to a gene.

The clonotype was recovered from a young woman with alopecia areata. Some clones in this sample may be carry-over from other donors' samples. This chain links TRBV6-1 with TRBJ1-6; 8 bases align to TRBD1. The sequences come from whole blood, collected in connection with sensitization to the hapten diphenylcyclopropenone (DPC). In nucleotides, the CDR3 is TGTGCCAGCAGTGCGACAGGGGATAATTCACCCCTCCACTTT. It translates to CASSATGDNSPLHF.